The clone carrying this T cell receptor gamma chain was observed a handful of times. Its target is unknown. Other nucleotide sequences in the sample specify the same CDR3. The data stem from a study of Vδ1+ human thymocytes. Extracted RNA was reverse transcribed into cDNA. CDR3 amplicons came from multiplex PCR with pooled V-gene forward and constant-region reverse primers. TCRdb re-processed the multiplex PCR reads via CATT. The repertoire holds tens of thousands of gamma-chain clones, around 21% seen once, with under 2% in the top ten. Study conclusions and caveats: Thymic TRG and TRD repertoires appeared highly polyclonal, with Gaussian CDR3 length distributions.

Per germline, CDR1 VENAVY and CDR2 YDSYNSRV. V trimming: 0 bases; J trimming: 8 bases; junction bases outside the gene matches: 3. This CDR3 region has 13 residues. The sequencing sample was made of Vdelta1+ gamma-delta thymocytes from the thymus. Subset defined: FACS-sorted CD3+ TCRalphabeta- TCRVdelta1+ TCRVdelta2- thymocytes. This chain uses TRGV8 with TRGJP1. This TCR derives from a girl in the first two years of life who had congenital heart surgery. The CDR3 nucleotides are TGTGCCACCTGGGATAGGTCCGGTTGGTTCAAGATATTT. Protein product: CATWDRSGWFKIF.